This TCR beta chain was profiled in a study of T cells in narcolepsy. Overall study findings and caveats: Autoreactive clonotypes reportedly recurred in blood of same and different patients, not controls.

Using immunoSEQ multiplex PCR, the repertoire was profiled, and TCRdb retains in-frame clones only, with some absent. The sample lists more than 20,000 clones, 90% to 95% seen once, with approximately 1.1% in the top ten. Germline V gene sequence: CDR1 MGHDK, CDR2 SYGVNS. This CDR3 comprises 17 residues. About this clone: The antigen remains unidentified. One end of the junction varies from germline; a read error may be responsible.

The receptor was isolated from a human donor with narcolepsy. The material sequenced was CD45RA- memory CD4+ T cells from PBMCs. The gene calls are TRBV25-1 and TRBJ1-2, with a weak D call TRBD1 (5 bases). CDR3 region: CASSEFGTESFGYGYTF. The CDR3 coding sequence is TGTGCCAGCAGCGAATTCGGGACCGAGTCTTTTGGCTATGGCTACACCTTC.